The rows below give T cell receptor beta chains drawn from one sample of a study of T-cell reconstitution after alpha-beta-depleted transplantation in children. TCRdb fed the PCR reads into MiXCR, producing one record per CDR3 protein. In the table there are tens of thousands of distinct CDR3 sequences, 5% to 7% of which are singletons. Sample: peripheral blood, taken 60 days after TCRalphabeta/CD19-depleted stem cell transplant. These TCRs come from a child younger than two who had a stem cell transplant for acute myeloid leukemia, so the T cells may come from the graft donor. Both conserved end residues are part of each CDR3. The D gene is left open where the match is weak. Not every row has a clone size; where given, it reads once, few, many or a size class.

v_gene,j_gene,abundance,d_gene,CDR3nt,CDR3aa
TRBV2,TRBJ2-1,many,NA,TGTGCCAGCATGGACTGGACGGTTTACAATGAGCAGTTCTTC,CASMDWTVYNEQFF
TRBV20-1,TRBJ2-3,many,TRBD2,TGCAGTGCCCAGCGGGGGGGCATAGATACGCAGTATTTT,CSAQRGGIDTQYF
TRBV20-1,TRBJ1-1,few,TRBD1,TGCAGTGCTAGAAGGACAGGGACTGAAGCTTTCTTT,CSARRTGTEAFF
TRBV20-1,TRBJ2-7,few,NA,TGCAGTGCTTCCACAGGGTACGAGCAGTACTTC,CSASTGYEQYF
TRBV4-1,TRBJ2-3,many,TRBD2,TGCGCCAGCAGCCAAGAACCCGGGACTAGCGGGAGAACCCAGAACGGCGATACGCAGTATTTT,CASSQEPGTSGRTQNGDTQYF
TRBV6-6,TRBJ1-1,many,NA,TGTGCCAGCAGGGGGACAAGAGCAGCTTTCTTT,CASRGTRAAFF
TRBV20-1,TRBJ2-1,many,NA,TGCAGTGCTAGAGCCTGGGACTTATCCTACAATGAGCAGTTCTTC,CSARAWDLSYNEQFF
TRBV11-2,TRBJ2-6,many,TRBD1,TGTGCCAGCATCCGACAGGGGCCCTCTGGGGCCAACGTCCTGACTTTC,CASIRQGPSGANVLTF
TRBV7-2,TRBJ2-5,few,NA,TGTGCCAGCAGCTTAGAGTCCAGGGGAGGTGAGACCCAGTACTTC,CASSLESRGGETQYF
TRBV13,TRBJ1-4,many,TRBD1,TGTGCCAGCAGCTACCGGGACAGGGGTAGAGTGGAACTGTTTTTT,CASSYRDRGRVELFF
TRBV20-1,TRBJ1-2,many,NA,TGCAGTGCTAGCCTCGGGACTTACTATGGCTACACCTTC,CSASLGTYYGYTF
TRBV2,TRBJ2-5,many,NA,TGTGCCTACTCGTCAGGGATTAGGGAAGAGACCCAGTACTTC,CAYSSGIREETQYF
TRBV19,TRBJ2-1,many,TRBD2,TGTGCCAGTAGCCCCTGGGTAGCGGGAGGGAATGAGCAGTTCTTC,CASSPWVAGGNEQFF
TRBV28,TRBJ2-6,many,NA,TGTGCCAGCAGTTTCCCCGGGAAGACTGGGGCCAACGTCCTGACTTTC,CASSFPGKTGANVLTF
TRBV6-2/TRBV6-3,TRBJ2-1,many,TRBD2,TGTGCCAGCAGTTACGGGGGACTAGCGGACGTTCCTGGGGATGAGCAGTTCTTC,CASSYGGLADVPGDEQFF
TRBV7-9,TRBJ2-5,many,NA,TGTGCCAGCAGGAACCGGGAGATAGAGACCCAGTACTTC,CASRNREIETQYF
TRBV7-9,TRBJ1-2,many,NA,TGTGCCAGCAGTGGGGAACAGGACCATGGCTACACCTTC,CASSGEQDHGYTF
TRBV5-1,TRBJ2-1,many,NA,TGCGCCAGCAGCTTACGGGGCCGATACAATGAGCAGTTCTTC,CASSLRGRYNEQFF
TRBV12-5,TRBJ2-2,many,NA,TGTGCTAGTGGTTTGGGGGGAGGGGGATTGTCCGACGGGGAGCTGTTTTTT,CASGLGGGGLSDGELFF
TRBV10-3,TRBJ2-3,many,NA,TGTGCCATCAGTGCGGACAGCCGCCGCACAGATACGCAGTATTTT,CAISADSRRTDTQYF
TRBV5-1,TRBJ2-5,many,NA,TGCGCCAGCAGCTGGGGACAAGAGACCCAGTACTTC,CASSWGQETQYF
TRBV28,TRBJ2-2,many,TRBD2,TGTGCCAGCAGTTTTTTAGCGGGGGTTTCCCCCACCGGGGAGCTGTTTTTT,CASSFLAGVSPTGELFF
TRBV5-6,TRBJ2-2,many,NA,TGTGCCAGCAGCCTCCTCGGCGGATCTAACACCGGGGAGCTGTTTTTT,CASSLLGGSNTGELFF
TRBV24-1,TRBJ2-1,many,TRBD2,TGTGCCACCAGTGAAAGGACTAGCGGGGGCCCCCACGTCTTC,CATSERTSGGPHVF
TRBV14,TRBJ2-1,many,TRBD2,TGTGCCAGCAGTCAACTAGCGGGGAGGGACAATGAGCAGTTCTTC,CASSQLAGRDNEQFF
TRBV4-3,TRBJ2-3,many,NA,TGCGCCAGCAGCCCCCGGGGGGCAAACACAGATACGCAGTATTTT,CASSPRGANTDTQYF
TRBV11-2,TRBJ2-7,NA,NA,TGTGCCAGCAGCTCCATCAGGGGATCCTACGAGCAGTACTTC,CASSSIRGSYEQYF
TRBV6-5,TRBJ2-3,many,NA,TGTGCCAGCAGTTACGGGGGGGCGTCGGATACGCAGTATTTT,CASSYGGASDTQYF
TRBV11-2,TRBJ2-3,many,TRBD2,TGTGCCAGCAGCTTAGTACTAGCGAGAACAGATACGCAGTATTTT,CASSLVLARTDTQYF
TRBV19,TRBJ2-1,many,NA,TGTGCCAGTAGTCACGGGGAGGAGCAGTTCTTC,CASSHGEEQFF
TRBV30,TRBJ2-2,many,TRBD2,TGTGCCTGGAGTGGAATAGCGGGAACCCTCAACACCGGGGAGCTGTTTTTT,CAWSGIAGTLNTGELFF
TRBV24-1,TRBJ2-2,many,NA,TGTGCCACCCTAGGGATAGCCGGGGAGCTGTTTTTT,CATLGIAGELFF
TRBV5-1,TRBJ2-7,many,NA,TGCGCCAGCAGCTTCGACCCCGGGAGCTACGAGCAGTACTTC,CASSFDPGSYEQYF
TRBV5-1,TRBJ1-5,many,NA,TGCGCCAGCAGCTTGGCCGGCTATCAGCCCCAGCATTTT,CASSLAGYQPQHF
TRBV6-5,TRBJ1-1,many,TRBD1,TGTGCCAGCAGTTACATTTCGGGACAGGCTATGAACACTGAAGCTTTCTTT,CASSYISGQAMNTEAFF
TRBV20-1,TRBJ1-3,many,NA,TGCAGTGCTAGAGAGGGGATTCGGAAATCTGGAAACACCATATATTTT,CSAREGIRKSGNTIYF
TRBV15,TRBJ2-5,many,NA,TGTGCCACCAGCAGGAGCCGGACCCGAGAAGGAGAGACCCAGTACTTC,CATSRSRTREGETQYF
TRBV27,TRBJ2-5,many,NA,TGTGCCAGCAGTGAGGGAGGAGAGACCCAGTACTTC,CASSEGGETQYF
TRBV28,TRBJ1-2,many,NA,TGTGCCAGCAGTTTCACCACGGGTTACTATGGCTACACCTTC,CASSFTTGYYGYTF
TRBV19,TRBJ2-1,many,NA,TGTGCCAGTAGTTGGGCGGGGCACAATGAGCAGTTCTTC,CASSWAGHNEQFF
TRBV20-1,TRBJ2-5,many,NA,TGCAGTGACCGTAGGGGTTGGGAGACCCAGTACTTC,CSDRRGWETQYF
TRBV10-2,TRBJ2-7,many,TRBD1,TGCGCCAGCAGTGATTCCGACAGGGGGAACTACGAGCAGTACTTC,CASSDSDRGNYEQYF
TRBV4-3,TRBJ1-1,many,NA,TGCGCCAGCAGTCCTTGGGGTGCGAACACTGAAGCTTTCTTT,CASSPWGANTEAFF
TRBV9,TRBJ2-7,many,TRBD1,TGTGCCAGCAGCGTCGGGACAGGGGTCTTCTACGAGCAGTACTTC,CASSVGTGVFYEQYF
TRBV7-9,TRBJ2-7,medium-sized,NA,TGTGCCAGCAGCCTCGTGCCGCCGACAGGTTTTCCCTACGAGCAGTACTTC,CASSLVPPTGFPYEQYF
TRBV19,TRBJ1-5,once,TRBD1,TGTGCCAGTAGTATGTACAGGGGTCAGCCCCAGCATTTT,CASSMYRGQPQHF
TRBV12-3/TRBV12-4,TRBJ2-1,many,NA,TGTGCCAGCACTACAGGGTATTACAATGAGCAGTTCTTC,CASTTGYYNEQFF
TRBV12-3/TRBV12-4,TRBJ2-3,many,TRBD2,TGTGCCAGCAGTCCCCGGACTAGCGGGAGGGCCGTGGATACGCAGTATTTT,CASSPRTSGRAVDTQYF
TRBV28,TRBJ2-3,few,NA,TGTGCCAGCAGTTTCTGGAGGGGACGAGATACGCAGTATTTT,CASSFWRGRDTQYF
TRBV2,TRBJ2-6,many,NA,TGTGCCAGCAGGTCCCGGGGAGCCGGGGCCAACGTCCTGACTTTC,CASRSRGAGANVLTF
TRBV27,TRBJ2-7,many,TRBD2,TGTGCCAGCAGTTTACGGACTAGAAGTACATACGAGCAGTACTTC,CASSLRTRSTYEQYF
TRBV7-9,TRBJ2-6,many,NA,TGTGCCAGCAGCTTAGCGGTGGCCCCCGGGGCCAACGTCCTGACTTTC,CASSLAVAPGANVLTF
TRBV12-3/TRBV12-4,TRBJ2-1,many,NA,TGTGCCAGCAGTTTGGGCATCTACAATGAGCAGTTCTTC,CASSLGIYNEQFF
TRBV9,TRBJ2-3,many,NA,TGTGCCAGCAGCGTAGGGGGCGGGGGCCCAGATACGCAGTATTTT,CASSVGGGGPDTQYF